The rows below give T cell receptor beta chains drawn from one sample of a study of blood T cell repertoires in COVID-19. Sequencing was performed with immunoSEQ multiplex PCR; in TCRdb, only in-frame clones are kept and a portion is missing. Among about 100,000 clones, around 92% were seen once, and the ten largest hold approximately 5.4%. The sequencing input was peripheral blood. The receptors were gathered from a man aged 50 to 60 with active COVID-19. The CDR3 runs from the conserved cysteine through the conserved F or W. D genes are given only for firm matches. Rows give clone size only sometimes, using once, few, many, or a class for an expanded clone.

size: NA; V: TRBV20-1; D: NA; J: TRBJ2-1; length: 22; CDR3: CSASSSGSRAALFYTTYNEQFF; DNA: TGCAGTGCTAGTTCGTCCGGGAGTAGAGCGGCTCTTTTTTACACAACCTACAATGAGCAGTTCTTC
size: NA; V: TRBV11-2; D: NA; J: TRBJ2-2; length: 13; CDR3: CAITAETGGELFF; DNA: TGTGCCATCACAGCCGAGACAGGCGGGGAGCTGTTTTTT
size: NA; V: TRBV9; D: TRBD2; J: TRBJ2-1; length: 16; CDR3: CASSPIAASGNNEQFF; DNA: TGTGCCAGCAGCCCGATTGCGGCTAGCGGGAACAATGAGCAGTTCTTC
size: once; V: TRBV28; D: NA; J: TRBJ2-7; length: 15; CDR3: CASSFPGSMSYEQYF; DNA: TGTGCCAGCAGTTTCCCAGGGTCAATGTCCTACGAGCAGTACTTC
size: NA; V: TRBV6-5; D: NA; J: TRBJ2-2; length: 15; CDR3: CASSYGIALRSELFF; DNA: TGTGCCAGCAGTTACGGAATAGCCTTACGTTCGGAGCTGTTTTTT
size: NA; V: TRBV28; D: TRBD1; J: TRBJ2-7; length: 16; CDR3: CASSRLLDRASYEQYF; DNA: TGTGCCAGCAGTCGCCTCCTAGACAGGGCGAGCTACGAGCAGTACTTC
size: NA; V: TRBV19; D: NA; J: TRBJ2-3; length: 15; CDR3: CASSIGGRDTDTQYF; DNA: TGTGCCAGTAGTATAGGCGGGCGGGACACAGATACGCAGTATTTT
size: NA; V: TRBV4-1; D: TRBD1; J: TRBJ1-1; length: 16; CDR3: CASSQDPGQRNTEAFF; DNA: TGCGCCAGCAGCCAGGACCCGGGACAGAGGAACACTGAAGCTTTCTTT
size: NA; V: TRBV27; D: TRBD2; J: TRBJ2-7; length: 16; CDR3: CASSLSRTGTTYEQYF; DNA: TGTGCCAGCAGTTTAAGTCGTACCGGGACTACCTACGAGCAGTACTTC
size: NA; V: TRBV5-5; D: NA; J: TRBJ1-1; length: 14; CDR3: CASSLDFGKTEAFF; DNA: TGTGCCAGCAGCTTGGATTTCGGGAAAACTGAAGCTTTCTTT
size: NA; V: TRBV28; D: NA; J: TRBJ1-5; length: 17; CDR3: CASSLTVQSDSNQPQHF; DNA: TGTGCCAGCAGTTTAACAGTCCAGTCAGATAGCAATCAGCCCCAGCATTTT
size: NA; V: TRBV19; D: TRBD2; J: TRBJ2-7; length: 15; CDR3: CASSTHSGTLYEQYF; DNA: TGTGCCAGTAGTACACATAGCGGGACTCTCTACGAGCAGTACTTC
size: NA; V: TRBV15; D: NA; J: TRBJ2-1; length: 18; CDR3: CATSRDLRTAAGYNEQFF; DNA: TGTGCCACCAGCAGAGATCTAAGGACAGCGGCTGGTTACAATGAGCAGTTCTTC
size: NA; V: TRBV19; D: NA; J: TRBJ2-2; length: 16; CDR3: CASSIGLAGPGGELFF; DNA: TGTGCCAGTAGTATAGGGCTAGCCGGGCCCGGCGGGGAGCTGTTTTTT
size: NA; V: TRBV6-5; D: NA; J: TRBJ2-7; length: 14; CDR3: CASSSVSGVYEQYF; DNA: TGTGCCAGCAGCTCCGTTTCCGGGGTCTACGAGCAGTACTTC
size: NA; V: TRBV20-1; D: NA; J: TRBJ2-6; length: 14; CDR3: CSATEQSGANVLTF; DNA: TGCAGTGCTACTGAACAATCTGGGGCCAACGTCCTGACTTTC
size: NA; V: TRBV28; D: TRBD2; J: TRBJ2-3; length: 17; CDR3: CASSEEIAGVETDTQYF; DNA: TGTGCCAGCAGCGAAGAAATAGCGGGGGTGGAGACAGATACGCAGTATTTT
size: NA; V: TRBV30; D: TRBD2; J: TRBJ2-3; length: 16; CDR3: CAWNTLAGALRYTQYF; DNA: TGTGCCTGGAACACTTTAGCGGGAGCTTTACGGTATACGCAGTATTTT
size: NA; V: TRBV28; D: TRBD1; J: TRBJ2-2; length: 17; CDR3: CASRKRTGEYGTGELFF; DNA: TGTGCCAGCAGAAAAAGGACAGGGGAATATGGTACCGGGGAGCTGTTTTTT
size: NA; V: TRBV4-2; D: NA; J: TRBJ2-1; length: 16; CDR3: CASSLGVAEYYNEQFF; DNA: TGTGCCAGCAGCCTCGGGGTAGCGGAGTACTACAATGAGCAGTTCTTC
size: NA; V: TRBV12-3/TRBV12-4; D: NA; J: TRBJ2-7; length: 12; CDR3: CASSLQGYEQYF; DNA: TGTGCCAGCAGTTTACAGGGGTACGAGCAGTACTTC
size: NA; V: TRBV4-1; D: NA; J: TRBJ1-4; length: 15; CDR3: CASSPDSTTNEKLFF; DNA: TGCGCCAGCAGCCCGGACAGCACAACTAATGAAAAACTGTTTTTT
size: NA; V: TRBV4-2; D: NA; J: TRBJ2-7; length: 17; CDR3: CASSQEGRGSGPYEQYF; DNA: TGTGCCAGCAGCCAAGAGGGCCGGGGTAGCGGACCCTACGAGCAGTACTTC
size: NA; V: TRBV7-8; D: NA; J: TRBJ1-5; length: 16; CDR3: CASSPRGGVFYQPQHF; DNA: TGTGCCAGCAGCCCAAGGGGGGGTGTTTTCTATCAGCCCCAGCATTTT
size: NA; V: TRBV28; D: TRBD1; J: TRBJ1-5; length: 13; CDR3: CASSPGQASPQHF; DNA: TGTGCCAGCAGTCCTGGACAGGCTTCACCCCAGCATTTT
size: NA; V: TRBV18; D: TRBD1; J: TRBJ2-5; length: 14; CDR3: CASWETGPQETQYF; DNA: TGTGCCAGCTGGGAGACAGGGCCCCAAGAGACCCAGTACTTC
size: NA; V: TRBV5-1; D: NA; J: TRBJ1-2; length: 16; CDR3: CASSPATGTTYYGYTF; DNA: TGCGCCAGCAGCCCAGCAACCGGGACAACTTACTATGGCTACACCTTC
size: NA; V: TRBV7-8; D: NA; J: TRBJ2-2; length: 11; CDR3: CAIKGIGELFF; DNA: TGTGCCATCAAGGGGATCGGGGAGCTGTTTTTT
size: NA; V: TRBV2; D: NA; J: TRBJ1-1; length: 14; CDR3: CASRDGEPNTEAFF; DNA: TGTGCCAGCAGGGACGGGGAACCTAACACTGAAGCTTTCTTT
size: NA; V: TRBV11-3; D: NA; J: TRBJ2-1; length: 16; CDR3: CASSSGPLYSYNEQFF; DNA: TGTGCCAGCAGCTCAGGGCCCCTTTACTCCTACAATGAGCAGTTCTTC
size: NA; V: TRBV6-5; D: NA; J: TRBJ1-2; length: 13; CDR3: CASSYSASYGYTF; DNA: TGTGCCAGCAGTTACTCGGCTAGCTATGGCTACACCTTC
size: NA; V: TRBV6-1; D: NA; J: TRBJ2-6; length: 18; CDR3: CASSALWGDSSGANVLTF; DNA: TGTGCCAGCAGTGCCCTTTGGGGGGACAGCTCTGGGGCCAACGTCCTGACTTTC
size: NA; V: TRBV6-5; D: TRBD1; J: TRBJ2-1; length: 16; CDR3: CASSYTDTTGWDEQFF; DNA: TGTGCCAGCAGTTACACCGATACGACAGGGTGGGATGAGCAGTTCTTC
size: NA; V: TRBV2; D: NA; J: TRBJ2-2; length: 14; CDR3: CASKGTENTGELFF; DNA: TGTGCCAGCAAGGGGACTGAAAACACCGGGGAGCTGTTTTTT
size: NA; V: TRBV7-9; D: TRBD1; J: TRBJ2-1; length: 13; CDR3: CASSLAGDREQFF; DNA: TGTGCCAGCAGCTTAGCGGGGGACAGAGAGCAGTTCTTC
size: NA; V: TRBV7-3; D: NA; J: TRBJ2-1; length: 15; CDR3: CASSLESAGQGEQFF; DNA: TGTGCCAGCAGCTTAGAGTCGGCAGGGCAAGGTGAGCAGTTCTTC
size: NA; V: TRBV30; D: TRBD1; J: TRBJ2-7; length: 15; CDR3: CAWSAVDRGPGEQYF; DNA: TGTGCCTGGAGCGCTGTCGACAGGGGTCCTGGCGAGCAGTACTTC
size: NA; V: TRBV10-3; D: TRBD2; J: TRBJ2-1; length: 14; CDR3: CAISLAGGTHEQFF; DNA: TGTGCCATCAGTCTAGCGGGAGGGACCCATGAGCAGTTCTTC
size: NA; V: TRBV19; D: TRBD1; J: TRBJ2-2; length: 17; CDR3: CASSIPDRFANTGELFF; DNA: TGTGCCAGTAGTATTCCGGACAGGTTCGCGAACACCGGGGAGCTGTTTTTT
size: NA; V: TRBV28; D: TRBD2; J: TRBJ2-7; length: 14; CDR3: CASTTSEPFYEQYF; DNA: TGTGCCAGCACCACTAGCGAACCTTTCTACGAGCAGTACTTC
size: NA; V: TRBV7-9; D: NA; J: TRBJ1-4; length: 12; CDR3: CASSLGEGKLFF; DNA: TGTGCCAGCAGCTTGGGGGAGGGAAAACTGTTTTTT
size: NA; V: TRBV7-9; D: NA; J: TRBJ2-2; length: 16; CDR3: CASSLYLGVGTGELFF; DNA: TGTGCCAGCAGCTTATATTTGGGAGTGGGTACCGGGGAGCTGTTTTTT
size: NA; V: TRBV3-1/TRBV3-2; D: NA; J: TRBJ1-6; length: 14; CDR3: CASSPEAWDSPLHF; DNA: TGTGCCAGCAGCCCTGAGGCCTGGGATTCACCCCTCCACTTT
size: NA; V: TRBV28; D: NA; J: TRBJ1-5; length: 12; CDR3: CASSLLNQPQHF; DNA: TGTGCCAGCAGTTTACTCAATCAGCCCCAGCATTTT
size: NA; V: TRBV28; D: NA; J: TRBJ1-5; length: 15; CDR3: CAGGGLSVANQPQHF; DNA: TGTGCCGGGGGGGGTTTATCGGTTGCAAATCAGCCCCAGCATTTT
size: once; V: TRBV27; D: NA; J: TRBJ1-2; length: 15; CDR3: CASSPSFGGAQGYTF; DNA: TGTGCCAGCAGTCCGTCGTTTGGGGGGGCGCAAGGCTACACCTTC
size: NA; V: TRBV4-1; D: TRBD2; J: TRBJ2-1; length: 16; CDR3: CASTSPGLAGGYEQFF; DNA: TGCGCCAGCACCTCCCCGGGACTAGCGGGAGGGTATGAGCAGTTCTTC
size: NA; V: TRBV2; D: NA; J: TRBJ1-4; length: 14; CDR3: CASSPDRFNEKLFF; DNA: TGTGCCAGCAGTCCTGACAGGTTTAATGAAAAACTGTTTTTT
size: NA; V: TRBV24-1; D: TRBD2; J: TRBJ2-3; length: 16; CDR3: CATSTVTSGTLDTQYF; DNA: TGTGCCACCTCTACCGTGACTAGCGGAACATTAGATACGCAGTATTTT
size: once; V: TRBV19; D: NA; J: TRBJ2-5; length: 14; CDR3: CASSRTVPSETQYF; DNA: TGTGCCAGTAGTCGGACAGTTCCATCAGAGACCCAGTACTTC
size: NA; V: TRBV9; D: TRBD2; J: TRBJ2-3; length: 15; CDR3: CASSVLAGNTDTQYF; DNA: TGTGCCAGCAGCGTATTAGCGGGAAACACAGATACGCAGTATTTT
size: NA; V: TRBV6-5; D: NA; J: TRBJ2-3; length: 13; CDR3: CASSLPPTDTQYF; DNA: TGTGCCAGCAGCCTCCCCCCCACAGATACGCAGTATTTT
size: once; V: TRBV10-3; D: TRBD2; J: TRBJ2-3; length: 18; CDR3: CAISARTSGVGGTDTQYF; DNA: TGTGCCATCAGTGCAAGGACTAGCGGGGTAGGGGGCACAGATACGCAGTATTTT
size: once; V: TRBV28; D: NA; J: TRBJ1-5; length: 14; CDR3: CASSFAGDNQPQHF; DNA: TGTGCCAGCAGTTTCGCCGGGGACAATCAGCCCCAGCATTTT
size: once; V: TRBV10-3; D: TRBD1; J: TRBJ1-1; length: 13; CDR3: CAISDIQGTEAFF; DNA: TGTGCCATCAGTGACATACAGGGGACTGAAGCTTTCTTT
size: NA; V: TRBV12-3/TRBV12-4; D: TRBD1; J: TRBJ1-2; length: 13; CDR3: CASSADRDYGYTF; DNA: TGTGCCAGCAGTGCGGACAGGGACTATGGCTACACCTTC
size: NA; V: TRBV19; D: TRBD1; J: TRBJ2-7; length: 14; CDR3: CASSTTGRINEQYF; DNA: TGTGCCAGTAGTACGACAGGGCGAATAAACGAGCAGTACTTC
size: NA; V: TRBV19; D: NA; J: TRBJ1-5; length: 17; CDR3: CASSNYASAERIQPQHF; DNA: TGTGCCAGTAGTAATTACGCATCGGCGGAGCGGATTCAGCCCCAGCATTTT
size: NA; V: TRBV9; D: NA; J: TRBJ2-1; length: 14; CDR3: CASSALQGLNEQFF; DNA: TGTGCCAGCAGCGCATTACAGGGATTAAATGAGCAGTTCTTC